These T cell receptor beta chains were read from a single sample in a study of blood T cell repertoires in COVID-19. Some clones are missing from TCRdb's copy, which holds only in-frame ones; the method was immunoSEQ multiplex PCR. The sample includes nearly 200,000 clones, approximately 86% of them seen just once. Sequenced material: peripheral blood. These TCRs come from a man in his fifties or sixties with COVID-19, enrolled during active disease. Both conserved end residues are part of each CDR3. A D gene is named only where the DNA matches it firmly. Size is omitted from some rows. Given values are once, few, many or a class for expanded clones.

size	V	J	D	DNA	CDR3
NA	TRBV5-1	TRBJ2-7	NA	TGCGCCAGCAGCTTGGAGGGGTTCCGGCGTGGGCAGTACTTC	CASSLEGFRRGQYF
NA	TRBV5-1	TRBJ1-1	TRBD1	TGCGCCAGCAGCTTGGGGGGACAGACGAACACTGAAGCTTTCTTT	CASSLGGQTNTEAFF
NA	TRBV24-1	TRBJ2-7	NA	TGTGCCACCAGTGATTCCAGACAGAGCTCCTACGAGCAGTACTTC	CATSDSRQSSYEQYF
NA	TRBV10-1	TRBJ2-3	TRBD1	TGCGCCAGCGGGACAGGGGGGGACACAGATACGCAGTATTTT	CASGTGGDTDTQYF
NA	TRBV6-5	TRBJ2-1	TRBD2	TGTGCCAGCAGTTACTCGAGGGGAGGGGAGAATGAGCAGTTCTTC	CASSYSRGGENEQFF
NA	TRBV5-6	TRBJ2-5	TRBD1	TGTGCCAGCAGCTTGCCCACAGGGGGCAAAGAGACCCAGTACTTC	CASSLPTGGKETQYF
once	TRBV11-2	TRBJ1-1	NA	TGTGCCAGCAGCTTAGAAGACAGCCGTATGAACACTGAAGCTTTCTTT	CASSLEDSRMNTEAFF
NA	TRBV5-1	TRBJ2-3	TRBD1	TGCGCCAGCAGTCTGGACAGGAGCACAGATACGCAGTATTTT	CASSLDRSTDTQYF
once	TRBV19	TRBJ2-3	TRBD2	TGTGCCAGTAGTATAGATCCTAGCGGGAGGGCCACAGATACGCAGTATTTT	CASSIDPSGRATDTQYF
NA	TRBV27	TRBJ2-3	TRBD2	TGTGCCAGCAGTTTCTCGCCCGCGGGAGTCCAATCCACGCAGTATTTT	CASSFSPAGVQSTQYF
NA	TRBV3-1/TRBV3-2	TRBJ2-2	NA	TGTGCCAGCAGCCAACCAGGGAACACCGGGGAGCTGTTTTTT	CASSQPGNTGELFF
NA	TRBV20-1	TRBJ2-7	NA	TGCAGTGCTCCCCGGGGAGGCGGGCAGTACTTC	CSAPRGGGQYF
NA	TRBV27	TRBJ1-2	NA	TGTGCCAGCAGGCCCAGGAGGGCCCTTCCTGGCTACACCTTC	CASRPRRALPGYTF
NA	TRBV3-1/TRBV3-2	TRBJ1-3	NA	TGTGCCAGCAGCCAACAGGGATCCGGAAACACCATATATTTT	CASSQQGSGNTIYF
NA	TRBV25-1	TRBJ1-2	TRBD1	TGTGCCAGTCAGGACAGGAACTATGGCTACACCTTC	CASQDRNYGYTF
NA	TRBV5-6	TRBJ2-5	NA	TGTGCCAGCAGCGCGTGGGGGGGGGCCCAAGAGACCCAGTACTTC	CASSAWGGAQETQYF
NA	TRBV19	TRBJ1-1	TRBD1	TGTGCCAGTAGTATGGGACAGACGAACACTGAAGCTTTCTTT	CASSMGQTNTEAFF
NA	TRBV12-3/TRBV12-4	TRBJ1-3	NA	TGTGCCAGCAGTAGTTGGCACACCATATATTTT	CASSSWHTIYF
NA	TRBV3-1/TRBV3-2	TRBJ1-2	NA	TGTGCCAGCAGCCAGAGCGGGGGGCTCGAGGACTACACCTTC	CASSQSGGLEDYTF
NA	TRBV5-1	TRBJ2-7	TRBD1	TGCGCCAGCAGCCCTACCTGGGGACAGGGAGCCTACGAGCAGTACTTC	CASSPTWGQGAYEQYF
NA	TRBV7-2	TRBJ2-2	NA	TGTGCCAGCAGCTTCGGGACAAAGCCCGGGGAGCTGTTTTTT	CASSFGTKPGELFF
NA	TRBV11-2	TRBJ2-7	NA	TGTGCCAGCAGCTTAGCCGGGATTAACCACGAGCAGTACTTC	CASSLAGINHEQYF
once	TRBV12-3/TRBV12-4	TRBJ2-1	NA	TGTGCCAGCAGTCTCGTCCAGGGAAATGAGCAGTTCTTC	CASSLVQGNEQFF
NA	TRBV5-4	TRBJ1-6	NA	TGTGCCAGCAGCTTTGGACAGAGCTATAATTCACCCCTCCACTTT	CASSFGQSYNSPLHF